This T cell receptor (beta chain) was recovered during a study of breast tumors, draining lymph nodes, adjacent tissues. Study-wide results and caveats: Tumor T cell lymph node origin was a supported hypothesis, not proven.

The J segment lost 6 bases and the V segment lost 5 bases, leaving 10 bases of the junction unmatched. CDR1 is SNHLY, CDR2 FYNNEI, per germline. CDR3 length: 15 residues. This clonotype has at least ten counts. Its matching antigen is unknown. TCRdb used MiXCR to reprocess the multiplex PCR reads, holding one entry per CDR3 protein. The table shows under 150,000 distinct CDR3 sequences, with 15% to 20% occurring only once. The lymph nodes were axillary draining lymph nodes from breast cancer patients. The sequence derives from a female donor with breast cancer. Some clones in this sample may be carry-over from other donors' samples. Sequencing was done on a sample of axillary lymph node tissue. This chain connects TRBV2 to TRBJ2-7; 10 bases match TRBD1. In nucleotides, the CDR3 is TGTGCCAGCAGTAACAACCGGGACAGGGGCTTCGAGCAGTACTTC. The encoded protein is CASSNNRDRGFEQYF.